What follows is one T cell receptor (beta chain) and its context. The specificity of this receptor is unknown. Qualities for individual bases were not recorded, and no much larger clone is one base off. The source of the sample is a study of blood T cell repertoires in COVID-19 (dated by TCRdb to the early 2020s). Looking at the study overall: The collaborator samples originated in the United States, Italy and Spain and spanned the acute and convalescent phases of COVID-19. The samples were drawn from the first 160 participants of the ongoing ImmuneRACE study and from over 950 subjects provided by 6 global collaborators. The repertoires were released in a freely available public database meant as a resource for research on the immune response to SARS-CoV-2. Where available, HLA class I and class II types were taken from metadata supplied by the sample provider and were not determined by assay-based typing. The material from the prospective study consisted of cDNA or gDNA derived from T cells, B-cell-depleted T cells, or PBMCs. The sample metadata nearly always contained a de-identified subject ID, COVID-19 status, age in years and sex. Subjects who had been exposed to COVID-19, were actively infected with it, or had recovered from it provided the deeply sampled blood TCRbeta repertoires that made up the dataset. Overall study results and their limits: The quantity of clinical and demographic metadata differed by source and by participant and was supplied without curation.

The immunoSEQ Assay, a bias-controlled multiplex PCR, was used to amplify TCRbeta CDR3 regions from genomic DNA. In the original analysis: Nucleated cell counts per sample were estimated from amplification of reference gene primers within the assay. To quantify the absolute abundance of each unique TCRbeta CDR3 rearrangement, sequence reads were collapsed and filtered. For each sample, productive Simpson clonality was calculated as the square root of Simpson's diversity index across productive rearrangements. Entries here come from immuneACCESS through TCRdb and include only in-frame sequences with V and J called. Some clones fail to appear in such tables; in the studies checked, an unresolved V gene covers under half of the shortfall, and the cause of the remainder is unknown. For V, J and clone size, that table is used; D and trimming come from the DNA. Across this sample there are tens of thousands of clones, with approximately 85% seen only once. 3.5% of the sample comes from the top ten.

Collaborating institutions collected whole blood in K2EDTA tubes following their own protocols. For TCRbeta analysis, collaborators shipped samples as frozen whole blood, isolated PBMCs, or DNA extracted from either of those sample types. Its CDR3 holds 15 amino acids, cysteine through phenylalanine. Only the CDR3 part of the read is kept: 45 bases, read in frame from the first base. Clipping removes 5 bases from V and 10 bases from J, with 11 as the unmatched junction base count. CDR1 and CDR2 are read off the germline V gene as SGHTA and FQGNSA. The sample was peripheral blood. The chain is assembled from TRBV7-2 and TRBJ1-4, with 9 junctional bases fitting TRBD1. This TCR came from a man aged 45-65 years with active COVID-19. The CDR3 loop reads CASSVTTGGIGKLFF. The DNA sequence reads TGTGCCAGCAGCGTTACGACAGGGGGGATAGGAAAACTGTTTTTT.